This T cell receptor (beta chain) was retrieved from a study of blood T cell repertoires in COVID-19. Study in general: Samples taken during acute and convalescent COVID-19 were collected in the United States, Italy and Spain.

Clones were sequenced by immunoSEQ multiplex PCR, and TCRdb holds only the in-frame ones, with some missing. The profile shows over 25,000 clones, around 86% of them singletons. This clone was counted a single time. The CDR3 sequence is 20 residues long. V lost 1 base to trimming and J lost 4 bases, with 24 bases between them. The germline V gene encodes CDR1 KGHDR and CDR2 SFDVKD. This clonotype originated in a human donor in a cohort sampled during active COVID-19. The donor label of this sample is uncertain. Specimen: peripheral blood. This chain connects TRBV24-1 to TRBJ2-2; D may be TRBD2 (6 bases). The CDR3 region has the DNA TGTGCCACCAGTGATTTAAAGCCAGCGGGCCTATATATCAGCACCGGGGAGCTGTTTTTT. Residues: CATSDLKPAGLYISTGELFF.